Listed below are T cell receptor beta chains from one sample, sequenced in a study of T cells in Graves' hyperthyroidism and ophthalmopathy. TCRdb redid the calling of the multiplex PCR reads with MiXCR, one entry per CDR3 protein. The sample carries 350,000 to 400,000 distinct CDR3 sequences, under 20% recorded once. The specimen sequenced was blood. The receptors here all came from a man aged 18 to 29 with Graves' ophthalmopathy. Both conserved end residues are part of each CDR3. A D gene is named only where the DNA matches it firmly. Clone size is stated in some rows and not others, as once, few, many or a class when expanded.

d_call | clone_size | j_call | v_call | cdr3_aa | cdr3_nt
. | . | TRBJ2-1 | TRBV20-1 | CSASQIYNEQFF | TGCAGTGCTAGTCAGATTTACAATGAGCAGTTCTTC
TRBD1 | many | TRBJ1-4 | TRBV9 | CASSGWTGSNEKLFF | TGTGCCAGCAGCGGTTGGACAGGGTCTAATGAAAAACTGTTTTTT
TRBD1 | few | TRBJ2-7 | TRBV19 | CATARDRVSYEQYF | TGTGCCACCGCCCGGGACAGGGTGTCCTACGAGCAGTACTTC
TRBD2 | many | TRBJ2-5 | TRBV28 | CASSLSGGETQYF | TGTGCCAGCAGCCTTAGCGGGGGAGAGACCCAGTACTTC
. | many | TRBJ2-7 | TRBV27 | CASSSRTEQYF | TGTGCCAGCTCGTCAAGGACTGAGCAGTACTTC
TRBD2 | . | TRBJ2-7 | TRBV7-2 | CASSYLAGVGEQYF | TGTGCCAGCAGCTACCTAGCGGGAGTGGGAGAGCAGTACTTC
. | . | TRBJ1-4 | TRBV30 | CAWSNGASEKLFF | TGTGCCTGGAGTAACGGGGCGAGTGAAAAACTGTTTTTT
. | . | TRBJ1-6 | TRBV27 | CASSSTQRQGPSPLHF | TGTGCCAGCAGTTCTACCCAAAGGCAGGGGCCTTCACCCCTCCACTTT
. | few | TRBJ1-2 | TRBV7-9 | CASSWGGGHFNYGYTF | TGTGCCAGCAGCTGGGGGGGAGGACACTTTAACTATGGCTACACCTTC
TRBD2 | . | TRBJ2-2 | TRBV9 | CASSGGGLLNTGELFF | TGTGCCAGCAGCGGCGGGGGGCTTCTCAACACCGGGGAGCTGTTTTTT
. | few | TRBJ2-1 | TRBV9 | CASNSDGTLYNEQFF | TGTGCCAGCAACTCCGACGGTACGTTATACAATGAGCAGTTCTTC
. | few | TRBJ1-3 | TRBV7-6 | CASSLETGSSGNTIYF | TGTGCCAGCAGCTTAGAAACCGGGAGCTCTGGAAACACCATATATTTT
. | . | TRBJ1-5 | TRBV5-8 | CASTRDGYSNQPQHF | TGTGCCAGCACCCGGGACGGTTATAGCAATCAGCCCCAGCATTTT
TRBD1 | many | TRBJ2-7 | TRBV27 | CASSYGQGYEQYF | TGTGCCAGCAGTTATGGACAGGGCTACGAGCAGTACTTC
TRBD1 | many | TRBJ1-2 | TRBV3-1 | CASSQTGAYGYTF | TGTGCCAGCAGCCAGACAGGGGCTTATGGCTACACCTTC
TRBD1 | . | TRBJ2-7 | TRBV25-1 | CATRTGSYEQYF | TGTGCCACCCGGACAGGGAGCTACGAGCAGTACTTC
TRBD1 | . | TRBJ1-6 | TRBV12-3/TRBV12-4 | CASRYPGTVNSPLHF | TGTGCCAGCAGGTACCCCGGGACAGTTAATTCACCCCTCCACTTT
. | many | TRBJ1-2 | TRBV12-3/TRBV12-4 | CASSSGARGYTF | TGTGCCAGCAGTTCAGGGGCGAGGGGCTACACCTTC
TRBD1 | . | TRBJ2-1 | TRBV5-8 | CASSSRDSYNEQFF | TGTGCCAGCAGCTCCCGGGACAGCTACAATGAGCAGTTCTTC
TRBD2 | few | TRBJ2-1 | TRBV9 | CASTLAGGPGNEQFF | TGTGCCAGCACTTTAGCGGGGGGGCCCGGCAATGAGCAGTTCTTC
TRBD1 | few | TRBJ1-6 | TRBV20-1 | CSARVPRGLSPLHF | TGCAGTGCTAGAGTCCCCAGGGGGCTTTCACCCCTCCACTTT
TRBD1 | few | TRBJ1-3 | TRBV6-1 | CASSRDRVSGNTIYF | TGTGCCAGCAGCAGGGACAGGGTCTCTGGAAACACCATATATTTT
TRBD1 | many | TRBJ1-2 | TRBV20-1 | CSAPRQGLNYGYTF | TGCAGTGCCCCTCGACAGGGACTTAACTATGGCTACACCTTC
TRBD1 | few | TRBJ2-7 | TRBV6-2/TRBV6-3 | CASSVTGVGEQYF | TGTGCCAGCAGCGTGACAGGGGTGGGCGAGCAGTACTTC
. | . | TRBJ1-6 | TRBV28 | CASRRDRSYNSPLHF | TGTGCCAGCAGGCGCGACAGATCCTATAATTCACCCCTCCACTTT
. | . | TRBJ2-2 | TRBV3-1 | CASSQEFGTVGGELFF | TGTGCCAGCAGCCAAGAGTTTGGTACCGTCGGCGGGGAGCTGTTTTTT
. | many | TRBJ2-1 | TRBV11-2 | CASRGGSYNEQFF | TGTGCCAGCAGGGGGGGCTCCTACAATGAGCAGTTCTTC
. | few | TRBJ1-4 | TRBV10-3 | CAITGDVNEKLFF | TGTGCCATCACAGGGGACGTTAATGAAAAACTGTTTTTT
TRBD2 | . | TRBJ2-3 | TRBV19 | CASMAAGGPDTQYF | TGTGCCAGTATGGCGGCGGGGGGGCCTGATACGCAGTATTTT
TRBD1 | many | TRBJ1-2 | TRBV10-3 | CAISEIQGNYGYTF | TGTGCCATCAGTGAGATACAGGGGAACTATGGCTACACCTTC
. | few | TRBJ2-7 | TRBV27 | CASSGDYSYEQYF | TGTGCCAGCAGTGGAGATTACAGCTACGAGCAGTACTTC
. | few | TRBJ2-1 | TRBV3-1 | CASSHLQGPGSYNEQFF | TGTGCCAGCAGCCATCTCCAGGGCCCCGGCTCCTACAATGAGCAGTTCTTC
. | . | TRBJ2-1 | TRBV20-1 | CSASGTRDNEQFF | TGCAGTGCTAGCGGGACGAGAGACAATGAGCAGTTCTTC
TRBD1 | many | TRBJ1-1 | TRBV18 | CASSPPSTGAITEAFF | TGTGCCAGCTCACCACCGTCTACAGGGGCGATCACTGAAGCTTTCTTT
. | many | TRBJ2-1 | TRBV11-3 | CASSRANLNYNEQFF | TGTGCCAGCAGCCGGGCAAACCTCAACTACAATGAGCAGTTCTTC
TRBD2 | few | TRBJ2-1 | TRBV11-2 | CASSLDRALAGGFPFSYNEQFF | TGTGCCAGCAGCTTAGATCGGGCACTAGCGGGGGGGTTTCCGTTCTCCTACAATGAGCAGTTCTTC
. | many | TRBJ2-7 | TRBV6-1 | CASRPDSPLLSYEQYF | TGTGCCAGCAGACCCGACAGTCCCCTACTCTCCTACGAGCAGTACTTC
TRBD1 | . | TRBJ2-7 | TRBV5-1 | CASSLGSGQGVWEQYF | TGCGCCAGCAGCTTGGGATCGGGACAGGGGGTGTGGGAGCAGTACTTC
. | few | TRBJ1-5 | TRBV2 | CASSPIGHGNQPQHF | TGTGCCAGCAGCCCGATCGGACACGGCAATCAGCCCCAGCATTTT
. | . | TRBJ2-5 | TRBV7-6 | CASTPSQETQYF | TGTGCCAGCACCCCTTCTCAAGAGACCCAGTACTTC
TRBD2 | few | TRBJ2-3 | TRBV20-1 | CSARPYPGGSTDTQYF | TGCAGTGCTAGACCCTACCCGGGGGGGAGCACAGATACGCAGTATTTT